This paragraph covers one TCR beta chain sequence. Its binding antigen is unknown. Base qualities are not at hand, and no much larger clone is one base apart. This entry belongs to a study of blood T cell repertoires in COVID-19 (TCRdb year 2020). Background for the entire study: Samples from collaborators originated in the United States, Italy and Spain and spanned both the acute and convalescent phases of COVID-19. A de-identified subject ID, COVID-19 status, age in years and sex were almost always included in the sample metadata. The prospective study material was composed of cDNA or gDNA derived from T cells, B-cell-depleted T cells, or PBMCs. The repertoires were released in a freely available public database meant as a resource for research on the immune response to SARS-CoV-2. Samples came from the ongoing ImmuneRACE study (first 160 participants) plus 1,254 subjects from 6 global collaborators. The dataset comprised deeply sampled blood TCRbeta repertoires from subjects exposed to, actively infected with, or recovered from COVID-19. Where available, HLA class I and class II types were obtained from metadata supplied by the sample provider rather than from assay-based typing.

The immunoSEQ Assay, a bias-controlled multiplex PCR, was used to amplify TCRbeta CDR3 regions from genomic DNA. As for the original processing: The number of nucleated cells in each sample was estimated from the amplification of reference gene primers within the assay. To quantify the absolute abundance of each unique TCRbeta CDR3 rearrangement, sequence reads were collapsed and filtered. For each sample, productive Simpson clonality was calculated as the square root of Simpson's diversity index across productive rearrangements. TCRdb carries this immuneACCESS record with in-frame sequences only. Its versions omit some clonotypes, under half of them owing to an unresolved V gene in the studies checked, with the rest unexplained. The V and J calls and clone size were taken over from that table, and D and trimming were inferred from the DNA. The sample table contains around 80,000 clones; only one count was recorded for around 86% of them. Around 9.7% of the sample is in the top ten clones.

Broad study findings and their caveats: How much clinical and demographic metadata was included differed by source and by participant, and the metadata was provided uncurated.

The collaborating institutions used their own protocols to collect whole blood in K2EDTA tubes. For TCRbeta analysis, collaborators shipped samples in one of three forms: frozen whole blood, isolated PBMCs, or DNA extracted from either of those sample types. The receptor was isolated from a human donor in a cohort sampled during active COVID-19. The sequencing input was peripheral blood.

The nucleotide sequence reads as follows: TGTGCCAGTAGTATCAGGGGGTCCCCCTATGGCTACACCTTC. This is translated as CASSIRGSPYGYTF. The rearrangement joined TRBV19 to TRBJ1-2; 7 bases in between match TRBD1. Here V drops 3 bases and J drops 4 bases, and the junction holds 5 bases not matched to any gene. From a lookup of the germline V gene (reference sequence), CDR1 and CDR2 are LNHDA and SQIVND. Spanning cysteine to phenylalanine, the CDR3 consists of 14 amino acids. Only the CDR3 portion is preserved as DNA: 42 bases, with reading frame beginning at the first base.